Listed here are 27 T cell receptor beta chains from one sample, sequenced in a study of blood T cell repertoires in COVID-19. Repertoires were generated with immunoSEQ multiplex PCR, while TCRdb's copy carries only in-frame clones and drops some. The sample lists under 200,000 clones; 84% were seen once. The sample comprised PBMCs or T cells enriched from blood (not recorded which). These receptors originate from a woman aged 25 to 39 who had been exposed to COVID-19.

The chain recombines TRBV10-2 with TRBJ1-6; D possibly corresponds to TRBD1 (5 bases). Germline V CDR1 and CDR2: WSHSY, SAAADI. The CDR3 extends over 14 amino acids. Trimming took off 2 bases at V and 10 bases at J, with 12 bases between the two ends. CDR3 sequence (DNA): TGCGCCAGCAGTGAGGGGGCCAGGCGATCACCCCTCCACTTT. Protein: CASSEGARRSPLHF.

The J gene is TRBJ1-6, the V gene TRBV7-8, with D uncertain. CDR3 length: 17 residues. Trimming removed 5 bases from V and 7 bases from J, with 21 bases in between. CDR1 is SGHVS and CDR2 is FQNEAQ in the germline V gene. The chain's CDR3 is CASSPDRARAGNSPLHF. Here the CDR3 DNA reads TGTGCCAGCAGCCCGGACCGAGCCCGGGCGGGCAATTCACCCCTCCACTTT.

This clone was observed a handful of times. V is TRBV27 and J is TRBJ2-1; no clear D gene. Deletions cut 6 bases from V and 4 bases from J, with 13 bases between. Germline loops: CDR1 MNHEY, CDR2 SMNVEV (reference sequence). This CDR3 spans 14 amino acids. The CDR3 DNA reads as TGTGCCAGCAGGGTTCAGTCCTTATACAATGAGCAGTTCTTC. This sequence encodes CASRVQSLYNEQFF.

The rearrangement joins TRBV4-1 to TRBJ1-2; 9 positions agree with TRBD1. The CDR3 extends over 17 amino acids. Germline V gene lookup returns CDR1 MGHRA and CDR2 YSYEKL. The V gene end was trimmed by 4 bases and the J gene end by 4 bases; junction bases not matched to a gene: 13. CDR3 bases: TGCGCCAGCAGCCGGAACTTGGGGACAGGGACGTCCTATGGCTACACCTTC. Translation: CASSRNLGTGTSYGYTF.

The chain has TRBV5-1 and TRBJ1-2; TRBD1 is a possible D gene (6 bases). Trimming shortened V by 3 bases and J by 6 bases, and 12 bases separated the two germline ends. The CDR3 is made up of 13 amino acids. CDR1 is SGHRS, CDR2 YFSETQ, per germline. CDR3: CASSYSYRDGYTF. CDR3 nucleotide sequence: TGCGCCAGCAGCTATTCTTACAGGGATGGCTACACCTTC.

The chain couples TRBV2 to TRBJ2-2, with 9 bases aligning to TRBD1. Germline CDR1 SNHLY, CDR2 FYNNEI. The CDR3 is made up of 15 amino acids. V lost 6 bases and J lost 3; bases outside the gene matches: 5. The CDR3 DNA reads TGTGCCAGCAGAGATCGGACAGGGGACACCGGGGAGCTGTTTTTT. Encoded protein: CASRDRTGDTGELFF.

For the CDR3, the DNA is TGTGCCAGCAGTTTTGTGTATAGCAATCAGCCCCAGCATTTT. It is translated as CASSFVYSNQPQHF. The genes are TRBV27 and TRBJ1-5; D is unclear. Looked up from germline, CDR1 is MNHEY and CDR2 is SMNVEV (reference sequence). The V end lost 3 bases, the J end lost 0 bases, and 6 bases lay between the germline ends. The CDR3 contains 14 residues.

The chain couples TRBV6-5 to TRBJ1-2; D is perhaps TRBD1 (6 bases). With 5 bases removed from V and 8 bases from J, the gap between germline ends came to 21 bases. Germline CDR1 reads MNHEY; CDR2 reads SVGAGI. The CDR3 is made up of 15 amino acids. CDR3 coding DNA: TGTGCCAGCAGTATCGACAGGACCTTATCACACGGCTACACCTTC. Translated: CASSIDRTLSHGYTF.

The J gene is TRBJ2-7, the V gene TRBV14; 9 nucleotides align to TRBD1. CDR3 length: 17 residues. Per germline, CDR1 SGHDN and CDR2 FVKESK. The J segment lost 3 bases and the V segment lost 1 base, leaving 10 bases of the junction unmatched. CDR3: CASSQGTGQGKGYEQYF. DNA of the CDR3: TGTGCCAGCAGCCAAGGGACGGGACAGGGAAAAGGCTACGAGCAGTACTTC.

V gene TRBV5-6 combines with J gene TRBJ1-2, with D possibly being TRBD1 (5 bases). Trimming shortened V by 0 bases and J by 6 bases, and 12 bases separated the two germline ends. CDR1 is SGHDT and CDR2 is YYEEEE in the germline V gene. This CDR3 is 14 amino acids long. The CDR3 is CASSLGWQGNGYTF. Written as DNA, the CDR3 is TGTGCCAGCAGCTTGGGATGGCAGGGTAATGGCTACACCTTC. The full variable domain, with the rest looked up from reference TRBV5-6 and TRBJ1-2, is DAGVTQSPTHLIKTRGQQVTLRCSPKSGHDTVSWYQQALGQGPQFIFQYYEEEERQRGNFPDRFSGHQFPNYSSELNVNALLLGDSALYLCASSLGWQGNGYTFGSGTRLTVV.

The chain joins TRBV7-2 to TRBJ1-2; tentatively, D is TRBD1 (6 bases). The V end was cut by 0 bases, the J end by 0 bases, with 11 bases between. This CDR3 region has 16 residues. The germline V gene encodes CDR1 SGHTA and CDR2 FQGNSA. Written as DNA, the CDR3 is TGTGCCAGCAGCTTAGCGGGGGGGGCTTCTAACTATGGCTACACCTTC. It translates to CASSLAGGASNYGYTF.

The chain joins TRBV7-6 to TRBJ2-3, with D uncertain. This CDR3 comprises 15 residues. Germline V gene sequence: CDR1 SGHVS, CDR2 FNYEAQ. Trimming removed 2 bases at V and 6 bases at J, with 15 bases between. The CDR3 bases are TGTGCCAGCAGCTTAAATCCCCCCGGTACGGATACGCAGTATTTT. It translates to CASSLNPPGTDTQYF. The variable domain in full, with the rest retrieved from reference TRBV7-6 and TRBJ2-3, is GAGVSQSPRYKVTKRGQDVALRCDPISGHVSLYWYRQALGQGPEFLTYFNYEAQQDKSGLPNDRFSAERPEGSISTLTIQRTEQRDSAMYRCASSLNPPGTDTQYFGPGTRLTVL.

The rearrangement uses TRBV5-1 and TRBJ2-5; no reliable D call. The CDR3 has 15 amino acids. V lost 1 base and J 0 bases, leaving 10 bases between the germline ends. CDR1 and CDR2 (germline): SGHRS, YFSETQ. CDR3 bases: TGCGCCAGCAGCTTGATGTCTGAGTACCAAGAGACCCAGTACTTC. Translating it yields CASSLMSEYQETQYF.

This clone has a handful of counts. In the same sample, other DNA sequences code for this CDR3. The V call is TRBV12-3 or TRBV12-4, the J call TRBJ1-5; TRBD1 is a possible D gene (5 bases). V lost 5 bases and J lost 7, with 9 bases in between. The CDR3 covers 12 residues. This chain's CDR3 is CASSQGNQPQHF. In DNA, the CDR3 is TGTGCCAGCAGTCAGGGTAACCAGCCCCAGCATTTT.

The rearrangement links TRBV10-1 to TRBJ2-7, with 9 positions matching TRBD1. CDR1 and CDR2 from the germline V gene are WNHNN and SYGVQD (reference sequence). This CDR3 is 15 amino acids long. V was clipped by 8 bases and J by 4 bases; unmatched bases: 12. The CDR3 protein is CASANPGTGKYEQYF. The DNA of the CDR3 is TGCGCCAGCGCGAACCCCGGGACAGGGAAATACGAGCAGTACTTC.

The chain has TRBV27 and TRBJ2-5; D is unclear. From germline, CDR1 is MNHEY and CDR2 SMNVEV (reference sequence). Trimming pared 6 bases from V and 0 bases from J, leaving 11 bases between. The CDR3 has 14 residues. In DNA form, the CDR3 reads TGTGCCAGCAGAGTGTCGAGGTACCAAGAGACCCAGTACTTC. Protein: CASRVSRYQETQYF.

The chain carries TRBV19 and TRBJ2-3; 9 bases are a match to TRBD2. Germline V gene data show CDR1 as LNHDA and CDR2 as SQIVND (reference sequence). This CDR3 comprises 15 residues. With 7 bases clipped from V and 4 bases from J, the junction kept 9 bases outside the gene matches. The CDR3 DNA reads TGTGCCAGTAATCCAACTCGACTAGCGGCAGATACGCAGTATTTT. This codes for CASNPTRLAADTQYF.

The CDR3 sequence: CASSLGDRYNEQFF. Written as DNA, the CDR3 is TGTGCCAGCAGCTTAGGGGACAGGTACAATGAGCAGTTCTTC. This chain uses TRBV7-6 with TRBJ2-1; 8 positions match TRBD1. From germline, CDR1 is SGHVS and CDR2 FNYEAQ. V lost 1 base and J lost 4; bases outside the gene matches: 0. The CDR3 extends over 14 amino acids.

The rearrangement links TRBV5-1 to TRBJ1-1; D might be TRBD1 (5 bases). Germline V gene data show CDR1 as SGHRS and CDR2 as YFSETQ. V shed 4 bases and J shed 6 bases, with 16 bases lying between them. This CDR3 is built from 14 residues. The CDR3 protein is CASSDARGDPEAFF. DNA of the CDR3: TGCGCCAGCAGCGACGCCCGGGGGGACCCTGAAGCTTTCTTT.

The chain carries TRBV5-5 and TRBJ1-5; 12 bases fit TRBD1. The germline CDR1 and CDR2 sequences are SGHKS and YYEKEE (reference sequence). The CDR3 spans 17 residues. The ends lost 4 bases at V and 7 bases at J; junction bases unmatched: 12. In DNA, the CDR3 is TGTGCCAGCAGCCCCTACCCGGGACAGGGGGCCTTCCAGCCCCAGCATTTT. Protein sequence: CASSPYPGQGAFQPQHF.

The chain couples TRBV7-6 to TRBJ1-1; D may be TRBD1 (6 bases). V dropped 4 bases and J dropped 0 bases, with 21 bases sitting between them. The germline gives CDR1 SGHVS, CDR2 FNYEAQ. CDR3 size: 18 residues. The CDR3 bases are TGTGCCAGCAGCTCCAACCCGAGGACAGACCTTCTGAACACTGAAGCTTTCTTT. Translation: CASSSNPRTDLLNTEAFF.

On this clone itself: One end of the junction varies from germline; a read error may be responsible. The J gene is TRBJ2-1, the V gene TRBV7-7, with TRBD2 matching over 11 bases. Germline V CDR1 and CDR2: SSHAT, FNYEAQ (reference sequence). The CDR3 length is 15 residues. CDR3 in amino acids: CASSLGTSGGNEQFF. CDR3 DNA sequence: TGTGCTAGCAGCTTAGGAACTAGCGGGGGAAATGAGCAGTTCTTC. The full variable domain, its missing parts supplied by reference TRBV7-7 and TRBJ2-1, is GAGVSQSPRYKVTKRGQDVTLRCDPISSHATLYWYQQALGQGPEFLTYFNYEAQPDKSGLPSDRFSAERPEGSISTLTIQRTEQRDSAMYRCASSLGTSGGNEQFFGPGTRLTVL.

The table lists this clone with a count of one. The rearrangement joins TRBV6-5 to TRBJ1-2; maybe TRBD1 (5 bases). Trimming took 4 bases from V and 2 from J, leaving 14 bases between them. Germline CDR1 reads MNHEY; CDR2 reads SVGAGI. The CDR3 is 15 amino acids. Here the CDR3 DNA reads TGTGCCAGCAGTTCCCGACAGAACCTCAACTATGGCTACACCTTC. This codes for CASSSRQNLNYGYTF.

The V gene is TRBV29-1, the J gene TRBJ2-3, with 10 bases matching TRBD2. CDR1 and CDR2 (germline): SQVTM, ANQGSEA. The CDR3 has 15 residues. The V segment lost 8 bases and the J segment 0 bases; nucleotides outside the gene matches: 8. The DNA for the CDR3 is TGCAGCCTCGGAGCGGGGGGGTATAGCACAGATACGCAGTATTTT. Protein: CSLGAGGYSTDTQYF.

V and J are TRBV6-5 and TRBJ1-1; D is unresolved. Per germline, CDR1 MNHEY and CDR2 SVGAGI. Trimming stripped 0 bases from V and 1 base from J, with 9 bases between. CDR3 length equals 15 residues. CDR3: CASSYSGGPNTEAFF. CDR3 coding DNA: TGTGCCAGCAGTTACTCTGGAGGACCGAACACTGAAGCTTTCTTT.

The V call is TRBV19, the J call TRBJ1-5; TRBD1 is a possible D gene (6 bases). Trimming took 5 bases from V and 2 from J, leaving 10 bases between them. CDR1 LNHDA and CDR2 SQIVND come from the germline V gene (reference sequence). The CDR3 length is 14 residues. The CDR3 DNA reads TGTGCCAGTAGTGCGTCAGGGGGCAATCAGCCCCAGCATTTT. Its protein product is CASSASGGNQPQHF.

V is TRBV2 and J is TRBJ1-1; D is perhaps TRBD1 (6 bases). CDR1 is SNHLY, CDR2 FYNNEI, per germline. This CDR3 contains 14 residues. Trimming removed 6 bases from V and 3 bases from J, with 14 bases in between. The CDR3 sequence: CASRAIQGDTEAFF. As DNA, the CDR3 is TGTGCCAGCAGAGCAATACAGGGCGACACTGAAGCTTTCTTT. Full variable domain (rest looked up from reference TRBV2 and TRBJ1-1): EPEVTQTPSHQVTQMGQEVILRCVPISNHLYFYWYRQILGQKVEFLVSFYNNEISEKSEIFDDQFSVERPDGSNFTLKIRSTKLEDSAMYFCASRAIQGDTEAFFGQGTRLTVV.